A single sample is the source of the 3 T cell receptor beta chains below, sequenced in a study of T cell changes during pregnancy in multiple sclerosis. Only in-frame clones appear in the TCRdb table, and some are missing; sequencing was by immunoSEQ multiplex PCR. The sample yields about 20,000 clones, about 88% seen once. Sample: CD8+ T cells from peripheral blood mononuclear cells, taken in the third trimester of pregnancy. These receptor sequences come from a female donor in good health, enrolled as a control in a pregnancy study.

The chain recombines TRBV4-2 with TRBJ2-7; the match to TRBD2 covers 8 bases. The CDR3 length is 16 residues. After removal of 0 bases from V and 4 bases from J, the junction contained 8 bases not matched to a gene. Germline V lookup: CDR1 LGHNA, CDR2 YNFKEQ. In DNA form, the CDR3 reads TGTGCCAGCAGCCAAGAGGGTGGCGGGGGGTGGTACGAGCAGTACTTC. Amino acids: CASSQEGGGGWYEQYF.

CDR3 coding DNA: TGCGCCAGCAGCCAAGTCCGGGGATCTTCGGGTGAGCAGTTCTTC. It yields the protein CASSQVRGSSGEQFF. The chain couples TRBV4-1 to TRBJ2-1; perhaps TRBD2 as D (5 bases). V was pared by 1 base and J by 9 bases, with 16 bases between. Germline CDR1 is MGHRA and CDR2 is YSYEKL. The CDR3 spans 15 residues.

This chain uses TRBV5-1 with TRBJ2-1, with TRBD2 matching over 10 bases. V lost 1 base to trimming and J lost 2 bases; unmatched junction nucleotides: 6. The CDR3 is 17 amino acids. Looked up from germline, CDR1 is SGHRS and CDR2 is YFSETQ. The CDR3 is CASSLPLGLATYNEQFF. CDR3 nucleotides: TGCGCCAGCAGCTTGCCCTTGGGACTAGCGACCTACAATGAGCAGTTCTTC.